The 17 T cell receptor beta chains in this list originate from one sample, sequenced in a study of blood T cell repertoires in COVID-19. Produced via immunoSEQ multiplex PCR; TCRdb's table is partial and in-frame only. The data contain around 68,000 clones, roughly 84% of them seen just once; the ten biggest clones take up approximately 10%. Sequencing was performed on peripheral blood. The receptors stem from a woman between 50 and 59 years old with acute or convalescent COVID-19.

This clone was counted a single time. This chain uses TRBV7-9 with TRBJ1-1; weak D call: TRBD1 (6 bases). In germline, CDR1 is SEHNR, CDR2 FQNEAQ (reference sequence). This CDR3 spans 15 amino acids. V dropped 5 bases and J dropped 0 bases, with 13 bases sitting between them. CDR3 sequence: CASSRQALMNTEAFF. The CDR3 coding sequence is TGTGCCAGCAGCCGACAGGCACTCATGAACACTGAAGCTTTCTTT.

The V gene is TRBV7-2, the J gene TRBJ2-3; 9 bases fit TRBD2. Germline loops: CDR1 SGHTA, CDR2 FQGNSA. The CDR3 runs to 16 residues. Trimming took 0 bases from V and 4 from J; bases not matched to a gene: 5. CDR3 region: CASSLARTSVSDTQYF. DNA for the CDR3: TGTGCCAGCAGCTTAGCGCGGACTAGCGTATCAGATACGCAGTATTTT.

In its sample, this clone was seen a few times. The chain is built from TRBV28 and TRBJ1-1; unclear D gene. This CDR3 contains 12 residues. Germline CDR1 MDHEN, CDR2 SYDVKM. The ends were cut back, 3 bases at V and 1 base at J, with 3 bases in the middle. The CDR3 nucleotides are TGTGCCAGCAGTTTTCGGAACACTGAAGCTTTCTTT. Encoded protein: CASSFRNTEAFF.

This clone was found a few times. The chain uses TRBV29-1 and TRBJ2-1, with 7 bases lining up with TRBD2. Germline CDR1 reads SQVTM; CDR2 reads ANQGSEA. The CDR3 is 13 residues long. V gave up 8 bases and J gave up 0 bases; unmatched junction bases: 4. CDR3 amino acids: CSFGTNSYNEQFF. In DNA, the CDR3 is TGCAGCTTCGGGACTAACTCCTACAATGAGCAGTTCTTC.

The chain employs TRBV5-1 and TRBJ2-7; 7 nucleotides align to TRBD2. Per the germline V gene, CDR1 is SGHRS and CDR2 is YFSETQ. J was trimmed by 6 bases and V by 0 bases; bases with no gene match: 12. CDR3 size: 16 residues. The CDR3 bases are TGCGCCAGCAGCTTGGTGAGCGGGATGGGGGTTTCCGAGCAGTACTTC. It translates to CASSLVSGMGVSEQYF.

The chain employs TRBV4-1 and TRBJ1-5; no clear D gene. CDR1 and CDR2 (germline): MGHRA, YSYEKL. The CDR3 loop spans 17 amino acids. Deletions cut 0 bases from V and 4 bases from J, with 16 bases between. CDR3 coding DNA: TGCGCCAGCAGCCAAGATTCTCCAGGCCATCCTAATCAGCCCCAGCATTTT. Protein: CASSQDSPGHPNQPQHF.

A few counts support this clone. The rearrangement joins TRBV11-3 to TRBJ2-7, with D possibly matching TRBD1 (6 bases). V was cut by 0 bases and J by 6 bases, with 9 bases left in between. The V gene's germline CDR1 is SGHNT and CDR2 YENEEA. The CDR3 covers 13 residues. The CDR3 DNA follows: TGTGCCAGCAGCTTAGAGGGGGCCGGCGAGCAGTACTTC. Amino acid sequence: CASSLEGAGEQYF.

J is TRBJ1-3 and V is TRBV3-1 (or the pseudogene TRBV3-2), with 11 nucleotides matching TRBD1. Germline V gene lookup returns CDR1 LGHDT and CDR2 YNNKEL (reference sequence). The CDR3 is 16 amino acids. The V and J ends lost 1 base and 5 bases, in that order; junction bases with no gene match: 4. CDR3 amino acids: CASSQAGTGGRNTIYF. The CDR3 DNA is TGTGCCAGCAGCCAAGCTGGGACAGGGGGAAGAAACACCATATATTTT.

The V call is TRBV7-9, the J call TRBJ1-3, with D unresolved. Per germline, CDR1 SEHNR and CDR2 FQNEAQ (reference sequence). The ends were cut back, 5 bases at V and 7 bases at J, with 12 bases in the middle. CDR3 length: 13 amino acids. This CDR3 reads CASSTFSDNTIYF. CDR3 sequence (DNA): TGTGCCAGCAGCACTTTTAGCGACAACACCATATATTTT.

CDR3 sequence: CASSFRVAGGEQYF. The CDR3 DNA is TGCGCCAGCAGCTTCAGGGTTGCAGGGGGCGAGCAGTACTTC. The chain uses TRBV5-1 and TRBJ2-7; 7 bases match TRBD1. CDR3 length: 14 residues. Germline trimming cut 2 bases from V and 6 bases from J; bases unmatched to any gene: 8. Germline CDR1 is SGHRS and CDR2 is YFSETQ.

The rearrangement joins TRBV18 to TRBJ1-5; perhaps TRBD1 as D (6 bases). With 0 bases removed from V and 2 bases from J, the gap between germline ends came to 17 bases. The CDR3 covers 18 residues. CDR1 and CDR2 (germline): KGHSH, LQKENI. DNA of the CDR3: TGTGCCAGCTCACCACCCCTTACAGGGTATCTCGGCAATCAGCCCCAGCATTTT. Its translation is CASSPPLTGYLGNQPQHF.

This sequence joins TRBV16 and TRBJ2-7; a weak D match, TRBD1 (6 bases). The CDR3 has 16 residues. Deletions cut 5 bases from V and 4 bases from J, with 21 bases between. CDR1 and CDR2 from the germline V gene are KGHSY and FQNENV. CDR3 in amino acids: CASSEQPGETTYEQYF. For the CDR3, the DNA is TGTGCCAGCAGCGAACAACCAGGGGAGACAACTTACGAGCAGTACTTC.

The chain carries TRBV9 and TRBJ2-2, with 9 bases that match TRBD1. This CDR3 has 15 residues. V lost 2 bases, J lost 7 bases, and 6 bases stayed unmatched. From germline, CDR1 is SGDLS and CDR2 YYNGEE. CDR3 sequence reads: CASSVTGGLDGELFF. The CDR3 DNA sequence: TGTGCCAGCAGCGTTACAGGGGGCTTGGACGGGGAGCTGTTTTTT.

This chain connects TRBV2 to TRBJ1-1, with D possibly matching TRBD1 (5 bases). The V end was cut by 4 bases, the J end by 5 bases, with 11 bases between. The CDR3 loop spans 13 amino acids. Germline V gene data show CDR1 as SNHLY and CDR2 as FYNNEI. The CDR3 loop is CASSGPGGTEAFF. The CDR3 bases are TGTGCCAGCAGTGGACCGGGGGGGACTGAAGCTTTCTTT.

The chain couples TRBV3-1 (or the pseudogene TRBV3-2) to TRBJ2-6, with D unresolved. Germline V gene lookup returns CDR1 LGHDT and CDR2 YNNKEL (reference sequence). Trimming left V 8 bases short and J 4 bases short, with 9 bases between. The CDR3 consists of 13 residues. The CDR3 DNA reads TGTGCCAGCGAGGCAAGAGGGGCCAACGTCCTGACTTTC. Its protein product is CASEARGANVLTF.

This clone was found once. V and J are TRBV6-5 and TRBJ1-2, with 9 bases that match TRBD1. This CDR3 has 14 residues. Trimming cost V 2 bases and J 10 bases; bases outside gene matches: 8. CDR1 is MNHEY, CDR2 SVGAGI, per germline. The CDR3 DNA reads TGTGCCAGCAGTTACGCAGACGGGACAGGGATCTACACCTTC. Its translation is CASSYADGTGIYTF.

This chain uses TRBV5-4 with TRBJ2-5; 13 bases are a match to TRBD2. Germline V gene lookup returns CDR1 SGHNT and CDR2 YYREEE (reference sequence). CDR3 length: 15 amino acids. With V trimmed by 5 bases and J by 5 bases, 6 bases remained unmatched. The CDR3, as DNA: TGTGCCAGCAGTCATAAGACTAGCGGGAGGGAGACCCAGTACTTC. Amino acids: CASSHKTSGRETQYF.